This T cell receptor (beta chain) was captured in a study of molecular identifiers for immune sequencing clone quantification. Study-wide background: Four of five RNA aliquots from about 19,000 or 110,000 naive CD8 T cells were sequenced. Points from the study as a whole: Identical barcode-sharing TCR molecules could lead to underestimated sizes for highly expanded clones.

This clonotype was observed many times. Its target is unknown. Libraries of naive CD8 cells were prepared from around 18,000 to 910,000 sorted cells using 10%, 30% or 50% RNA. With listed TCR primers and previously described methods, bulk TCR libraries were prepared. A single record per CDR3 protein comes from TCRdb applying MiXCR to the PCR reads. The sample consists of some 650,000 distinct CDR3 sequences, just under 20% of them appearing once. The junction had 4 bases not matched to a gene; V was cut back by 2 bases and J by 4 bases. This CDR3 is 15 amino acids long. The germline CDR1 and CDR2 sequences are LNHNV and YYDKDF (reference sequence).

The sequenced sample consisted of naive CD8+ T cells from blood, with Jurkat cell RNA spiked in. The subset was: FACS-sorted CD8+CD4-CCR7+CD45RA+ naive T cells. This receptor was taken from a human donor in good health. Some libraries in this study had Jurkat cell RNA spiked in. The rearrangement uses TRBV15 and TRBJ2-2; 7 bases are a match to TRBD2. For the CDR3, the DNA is TGTGCCACCAGCAGAAAGCGGGATGGCACCGGGGAGCTGTTTTTT. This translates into CATSRKRDGTGELFF.